What follows are 11 T cell receptor beta chains derived from one specimen sequenced in a study of beta chain features in type 1 diabetes. Findings and limits, study-wide: For Type 1 diabetes patients, all four CD4+ subsets carried TCRB CDR3s that were moderately but significantly shorter.

Expressed TCRB transcripts were sequenced after all isolated RNA was converted to cDNA. Method: immunoSEQ multiplex PCR; TCRdb's copy keeps in-frame clones and lacks some. The sample lists 150,000 to 180,000 clones, under 13% occurring once. These TCRs are of unknown antigen specificity. The sequencing sample was made of central memory CD4+ T cells from blood. All receptors derive from a man aged 25-45 years with type 1 diabetes.

The table lists this clone with a few counts. The chain carries TRBV5-1 and TRBJ1-1; maybe TRBD1 (6 bases). The ends were cut back, 2 bases at V and 5 bases at J, with 10 bases in the middle. Germline CDR1 is SGHRS and CDR2 is YFSETQ. The length of the CDR3 is 13 residues. The DNA for the CDR3 is TGCGCCAGCAGCTTTACAGGGCGAACTGAAGCTTTCTTT. Protein: CASSFTGRTEAFF.

This clone was counted only a few times. The V call is TRBV19, the J call TRBJ2-1, with 10 bases identical to TRBD2. CDR1 and CDR2 from the germline V gene are LNHDA and SQIVND (reference sequence). Trimming took 4 bases from V and 4 from J; bases not matched to a gene: 10. The CDR3 is 17 residues long. The CDR3, as DNA: TGTGCCAGTAGTAAGCAGCGGGAGGGCCTGAGGTACAATGAGCAGTTCTTC. Translation: CASSKQREGLRYNEQFF.

This chain connects TRBV19 to TRBJ2-3; TRBD1 might be the D (6 bases). The CDR3 totals 15 residues. Germline V gene data show CDR1 as LNHDA and CDR2 as SQIVND (reference sequence). V lost 4 bases and J lost 2, with 13 bases in between. The CDR3 DNA follows: TGTGCCAGTAGTACCCCCAGGGGTTACACAGATACGCAGTATTTT. Translated, it gives CASSTPRGYTDTQYF.

This clone has only a few counts. V and J are TRBV9 and TRBJ2-1; D ambiguous. CDR1 and CDR2 from the germline V gene are SGDLS and YYNGEE. This CDR3 region has 14 residues. V was shortened by 0 bases and J by 8 bases, with 12 bases between the two germline ends. The DNA for the CDR3 is TGTGCCAGCAGCGTAGCTCTCCGGAGCGATGAGCAGTTCTTC. Encoded protein: CASSVALRSDEQFF.

This clone was seen a handful of times. J is TRBJ2-1 and V is TRBV6-1; weak D call: TRBD1 (5 bases). Germline lookup yields CDR1 MNHNS and CDR2 SASEGT. The CDR3 totals 14 residues. V shed 8 bases and J shed 2 bases, with 13 bases lying between them. The CDR3 coding sequence is TGTGCCAGCGGGGCATTTGGCCCCTACAATGAGCAGTTCTTC. Translated: CASGAFGPYNEQFF.

The V gene is TRBV6-5, the J gene TRBJ2-7; the match to TRBD2 covers 10 bases. Germline CDR1 is MNHEY and CDR2 is SVGAGI. V trimming: 8 bases; J trimming: 5 bases; junction bases outside the gene matches: 9. This CDR3 spans 14 amino acids. The CDR3 loop reads CASLGSGRADEQYF. The CDR3 DNA reads TGTGCCAGCCTCGGGAGCGGGAGGGCCGACGAGCAGTACTTC.

This chain links TRBV30 with TRBJ1-4; D uncertain. CDR1 and CDR2 (germline): GTSNPN, SVGIG (reference sequence). This CDR3 has 12 amino acids. V shed 0 bases and J shed 8 bases, with 7 bases lying between them. The CDR3, as DNA: TGTGCCTGGAGTGTAATTCGGGAAAAACTGTTTTTT. As protein: CAWSVIREKLFF.

With regard to this clone: Other nucleotide sequences from this sample produce the same CDR3. The V gene is TRBV5-4, the J gene TRBJ2-5; a possible D gene is TRBD2 (6 bases). V lost 2 bases and J lost 1, with 12 bases in between. Per germline, CDR1 SGHNT and CDR2 YYREEE (reference sequence). The CDR3 spans 15 residues. The CDR3: CASSFSGSPQETQYF. CDR3 in DNA: TGTGCCAGCAGCTTTTCCGGGAGCCCCCAAGAGACCCAGTACTTC.

The chain joins TRBV28 to TRBJ2-1, with a tentative D call TRBD1 (5 bases). This CDR3 has 13 amino acids. The V gene's germline CDR1 is MDHEN and CDR2 SYDVKM. Trimming stripped 2 bases from V and 5 bases from J, with 7 bases between. CDR3 DNA: TGTGCCAGCAGTTTACTACAGGACAATGAGCAGTTCTTC. Residues: CASSLLQDNEQFF.

This clone was detected only a few times. The chain combines TRBV18 with TRBJ1-5, with 7 bases fitting TRBD1. V trimming: 6 bases; J trimming: 3 bases; junction bases outside the gene matches: 8. Germline values: CDR1 KGHSH, CDR2 LQKENI. The CDR3 sequence is 15 residues long. CDR3 protein: CASSSETGVNQPQHF. CDR3 DNA: TGTGCCAGCTCGTCAGAAACAGGGGTCAATCAGCCCCAGCATTTT.

This clone was seen a handful of times. The chain uses TRBV4-3 and TRBJ2-5; D remains unclear. The V gene lost 4 bases and the J gene lost 5 bases, with 20 bases spanning the gap. This CDR3 has 16 amino acids. Germline values: CDR1 LGHNA, CDR2 YSLEER. DNA for the CDR3: TGCGCCAGCAGCCGAGAGACCCCGACTGGCATGGAGACCCAGTACTTC. Translated: CASSRETPTGMETQYF.